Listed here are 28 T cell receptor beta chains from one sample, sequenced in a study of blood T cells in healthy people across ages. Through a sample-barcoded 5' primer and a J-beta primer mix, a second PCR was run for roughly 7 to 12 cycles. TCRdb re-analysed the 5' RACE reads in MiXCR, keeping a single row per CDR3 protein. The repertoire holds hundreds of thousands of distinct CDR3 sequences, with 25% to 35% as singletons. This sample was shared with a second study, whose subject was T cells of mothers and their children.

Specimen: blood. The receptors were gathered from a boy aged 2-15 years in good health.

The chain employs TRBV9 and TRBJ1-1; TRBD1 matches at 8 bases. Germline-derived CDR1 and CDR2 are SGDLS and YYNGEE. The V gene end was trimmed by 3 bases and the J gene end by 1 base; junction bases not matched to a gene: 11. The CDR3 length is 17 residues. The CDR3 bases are TGTGCCAGCAGCGCGCGACAGGGGATGATTGGGAACACTGAAGCTTTCTTT. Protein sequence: CASSARQGMIGNTEAFF. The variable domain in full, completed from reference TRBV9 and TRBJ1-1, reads DSGVTQTPKHLITATGQRVTLRCSPRSGDLSVYWYQQSLDQGLQFLIQYYNGEERAKGNILERFSAQQFPDLHSELNLSSLELGDSALYFCASSARQGMIGNTEAFFGQGTRLTVV.

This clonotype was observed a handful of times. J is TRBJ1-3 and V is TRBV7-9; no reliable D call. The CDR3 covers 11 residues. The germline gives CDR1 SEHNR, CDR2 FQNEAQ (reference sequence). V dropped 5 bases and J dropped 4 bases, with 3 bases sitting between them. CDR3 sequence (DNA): TGTGCCAGCAGCCCAGGAAACACCATATATTTT. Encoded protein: CASSPGNTIYF.

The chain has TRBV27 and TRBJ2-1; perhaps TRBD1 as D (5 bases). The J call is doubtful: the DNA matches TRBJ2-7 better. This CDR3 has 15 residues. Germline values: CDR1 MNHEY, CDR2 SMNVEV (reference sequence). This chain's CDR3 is CASRLQEQGSYEQYF. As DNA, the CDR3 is TGTGCCAGCAGACTGCAGGAGCAGGGTAGCTACGAGCAGTACTTC.

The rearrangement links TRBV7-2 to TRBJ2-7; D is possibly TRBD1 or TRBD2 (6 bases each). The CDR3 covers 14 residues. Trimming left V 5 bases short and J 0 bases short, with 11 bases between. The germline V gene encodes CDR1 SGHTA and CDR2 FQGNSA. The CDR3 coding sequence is TGTGCCAGCAGCACGGGGGCTCACTCCTACGAGCAGTACTTC. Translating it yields CASSTGAHSYEQYF.

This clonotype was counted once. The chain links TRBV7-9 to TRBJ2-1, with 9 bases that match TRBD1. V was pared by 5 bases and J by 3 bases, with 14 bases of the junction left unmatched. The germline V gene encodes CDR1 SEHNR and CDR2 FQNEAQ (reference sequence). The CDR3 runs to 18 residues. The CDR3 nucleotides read TGTGCCAGCAGCACAATAACCACAGGGGGCGCCGACTACAATGAGCAGTTCTTC. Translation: CASSTITTGGADYNEQFF.

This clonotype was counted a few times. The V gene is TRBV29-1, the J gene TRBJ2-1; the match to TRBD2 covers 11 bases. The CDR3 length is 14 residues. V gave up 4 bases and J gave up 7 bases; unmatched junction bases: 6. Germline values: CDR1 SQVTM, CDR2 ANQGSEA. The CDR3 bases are TGCAGCGTTGTAGCGGGAGGGCCCGGGAATGAGCAGTTCTTC. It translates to CSVVAGGPGNEQFF.

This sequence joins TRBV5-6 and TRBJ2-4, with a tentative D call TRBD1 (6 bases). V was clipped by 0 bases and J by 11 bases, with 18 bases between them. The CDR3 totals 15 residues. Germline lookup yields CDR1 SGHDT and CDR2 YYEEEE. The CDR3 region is CASSLAKGGLYVQYF. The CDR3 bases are TGTGCCAGCAGCTTGGCCAAAGGGGGATTGTACGTTCAGTACTTC.

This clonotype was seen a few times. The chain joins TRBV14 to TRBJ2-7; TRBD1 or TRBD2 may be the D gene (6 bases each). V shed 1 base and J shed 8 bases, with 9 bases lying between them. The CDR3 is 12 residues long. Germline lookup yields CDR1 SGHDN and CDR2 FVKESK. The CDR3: CASSQVRGQQYF. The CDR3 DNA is TGTGCCAGCAGCCAAGTCCGGGGGCAGCAGTACTTC. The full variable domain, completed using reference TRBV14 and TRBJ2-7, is EAGVTQFPSHSVIEKGQTVTLRCDPISGHDNLYWYRRVMGKEIKFLLHFVKESKQDESGMPNNRFLAERTGGTYSTLKVQPAELEDSGVYFCASSQVRGQQYFGPGTRLTVT.

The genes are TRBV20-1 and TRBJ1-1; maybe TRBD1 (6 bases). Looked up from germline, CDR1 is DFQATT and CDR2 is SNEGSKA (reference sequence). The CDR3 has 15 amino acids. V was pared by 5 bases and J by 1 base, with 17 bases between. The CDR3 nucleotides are TGCAGTGCTCCTCGGGGGGCGGGTAAGAACACTGAAGCTTTCTTT. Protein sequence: CSAPRGAGKNTEAFF.

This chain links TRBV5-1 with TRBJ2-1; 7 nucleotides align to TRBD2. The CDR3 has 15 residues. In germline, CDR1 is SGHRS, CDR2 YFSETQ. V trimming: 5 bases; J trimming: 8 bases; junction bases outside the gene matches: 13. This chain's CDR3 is CASSPGDYPRDEQFF. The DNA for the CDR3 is TGCGCCAGCAGTCCCGGGGACTACCCTAGGGATGAGCAGTTCTTC.

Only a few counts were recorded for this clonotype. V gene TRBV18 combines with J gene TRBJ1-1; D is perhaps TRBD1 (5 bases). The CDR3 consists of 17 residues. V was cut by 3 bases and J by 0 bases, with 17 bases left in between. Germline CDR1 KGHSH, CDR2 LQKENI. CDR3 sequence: CASSPTGGWEMNTEAFF. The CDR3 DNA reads TGTGCCAGCTCACCCACGGGGGGTTGGGAGATGAACACTGAAGCTTTCTTT.

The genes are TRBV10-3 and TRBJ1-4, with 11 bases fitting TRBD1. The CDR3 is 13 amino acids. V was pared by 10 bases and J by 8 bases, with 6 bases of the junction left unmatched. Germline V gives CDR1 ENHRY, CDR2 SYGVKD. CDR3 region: CATGQGADEKLFF. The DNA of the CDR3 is TGTGCCACCGGACAGGGGGCAGACGAAAAACTGTTTTTT.

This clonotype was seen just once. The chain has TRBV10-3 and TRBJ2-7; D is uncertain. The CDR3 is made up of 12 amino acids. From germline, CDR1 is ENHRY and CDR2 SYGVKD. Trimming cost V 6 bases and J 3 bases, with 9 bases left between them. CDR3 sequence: CAISEPNYEQYF. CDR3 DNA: TGTGCCATCAGCGAGCCGAACTACGAGCAGTACTTC.

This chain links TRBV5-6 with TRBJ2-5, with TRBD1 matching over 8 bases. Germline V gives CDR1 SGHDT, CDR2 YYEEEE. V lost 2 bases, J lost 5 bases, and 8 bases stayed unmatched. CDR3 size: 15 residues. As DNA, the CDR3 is TGTGCCAGCAGCTTTCGCCGGACAGGGATTGAGACCCAGTACTTC. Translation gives CASSFRRTGIETQYF.

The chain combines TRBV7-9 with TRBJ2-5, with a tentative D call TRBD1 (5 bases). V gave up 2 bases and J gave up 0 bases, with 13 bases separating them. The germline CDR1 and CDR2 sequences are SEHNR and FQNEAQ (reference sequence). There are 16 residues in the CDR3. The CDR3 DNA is TGTGCCAGCAGCTTATTCGCGACAGTAAACCAAGAGACCCAGTACTTC. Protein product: CASSLFATVNQETQYF.

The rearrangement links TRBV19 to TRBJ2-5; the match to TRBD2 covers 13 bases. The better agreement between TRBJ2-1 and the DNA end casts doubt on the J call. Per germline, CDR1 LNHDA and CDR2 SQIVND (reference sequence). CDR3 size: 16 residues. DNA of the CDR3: TGTGCCAGTAGGACTAGCGGGGGGAGCTCCTACAATGAGCAGTTCTTC. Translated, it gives CASRTSGGSSYNEQFF.

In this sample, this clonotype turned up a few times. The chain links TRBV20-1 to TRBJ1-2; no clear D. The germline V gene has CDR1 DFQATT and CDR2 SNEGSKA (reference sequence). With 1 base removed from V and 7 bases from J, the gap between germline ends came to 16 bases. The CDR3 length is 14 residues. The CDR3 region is CSARAPLTLGGYTF. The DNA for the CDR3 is TGCAGTGCTAGAGCGCCTCTAACCCTGGGTGGCTACACCTTC.

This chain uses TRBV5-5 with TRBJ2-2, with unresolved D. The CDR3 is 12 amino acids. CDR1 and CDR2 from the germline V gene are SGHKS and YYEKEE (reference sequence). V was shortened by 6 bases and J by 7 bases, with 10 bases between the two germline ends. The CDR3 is CASNLVDGELFF. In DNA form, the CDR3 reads TGTGCCAGCAACCTGGTCGACGGGGAGCTGTTTTTT.

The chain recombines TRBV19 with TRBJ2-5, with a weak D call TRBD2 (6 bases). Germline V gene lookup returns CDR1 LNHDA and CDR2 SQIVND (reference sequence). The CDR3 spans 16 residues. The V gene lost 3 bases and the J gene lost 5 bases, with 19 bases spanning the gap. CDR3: CASSMSPLGGRETQYF. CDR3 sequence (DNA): TGTGCCAGTAGTATGTCTCCTTTGGGGGGTCGGGAGACCCAGTACTTC.

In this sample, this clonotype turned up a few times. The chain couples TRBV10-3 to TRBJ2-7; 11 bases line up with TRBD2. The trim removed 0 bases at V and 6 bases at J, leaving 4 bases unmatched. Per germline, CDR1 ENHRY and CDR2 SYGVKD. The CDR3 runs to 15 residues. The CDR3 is CAISESRTSGSEQYF. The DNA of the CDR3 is TGTGCCATCAGTGAGTCGAGGACTAGCGGGTCCGAGCAGTACTTC.

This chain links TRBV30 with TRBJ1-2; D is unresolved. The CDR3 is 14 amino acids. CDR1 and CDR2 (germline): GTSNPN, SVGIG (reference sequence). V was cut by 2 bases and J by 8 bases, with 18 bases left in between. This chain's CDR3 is CAWSHTWGIGGYTF. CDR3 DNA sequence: TGTGCCTGGAGTCACACATGGGGTATCGGAGGCTACACCTTC.

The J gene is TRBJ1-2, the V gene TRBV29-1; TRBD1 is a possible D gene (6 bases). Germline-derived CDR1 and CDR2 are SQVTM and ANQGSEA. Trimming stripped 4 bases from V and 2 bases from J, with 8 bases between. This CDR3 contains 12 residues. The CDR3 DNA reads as TGCAGCGTTGGGGGGCGCAACTATGGCTACACCTTC. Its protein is CSVGGRNYGYTF.

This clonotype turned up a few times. CDR3: CSASFGQIYGEQYF. CDR3 sequence (DNA): TGCAGTGCTAGTTTCGGGCAGATCTACGGCGAGCAGTACTTC. The V and J genes are TRBV20-1 and TRBJ2-7; D is ambiguous. Germline loops: CDR1 DFQATT, CDR2 SNEGSKA (reference sequence). Trimming took 3 bases from V and 6 from J, leaving 18 bases between them. The CDR3 is 14 amino acids.

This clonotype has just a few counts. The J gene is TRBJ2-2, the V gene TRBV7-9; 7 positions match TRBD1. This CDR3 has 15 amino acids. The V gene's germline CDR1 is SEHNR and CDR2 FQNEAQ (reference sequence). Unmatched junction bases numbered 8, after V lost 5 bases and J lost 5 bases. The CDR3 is CASSLPGQRTGELFF. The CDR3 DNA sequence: TGTGCCAGCAGCCTACCGGGACAGAGGACCGGGGAGCTGTTTTTT.

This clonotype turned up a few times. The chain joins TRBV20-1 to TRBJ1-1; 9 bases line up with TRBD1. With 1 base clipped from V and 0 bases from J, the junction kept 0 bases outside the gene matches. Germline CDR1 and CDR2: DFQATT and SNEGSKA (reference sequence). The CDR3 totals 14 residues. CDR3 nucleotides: TGCAGTGCTAGAGGGACAGGGGTGAACACTGAAGCTTTCTTT. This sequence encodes CSARGTGVNTEAFF.

The CDR3 region is CASSGGTTSQYF. CDR3 DNA sequence: TGTGCCAGCAGTGGCGGGACTACCTCCCAGTACTTC. The rearrangement links TRBV12-3 or TRBV12-4 to TRBJ2-4; TRBD2 aligns across 7 bases. The CDR3 length is 12 residues. The junction had 8 bases not matched to a gene; V was cut back by 5 bases and J by 13 bases.

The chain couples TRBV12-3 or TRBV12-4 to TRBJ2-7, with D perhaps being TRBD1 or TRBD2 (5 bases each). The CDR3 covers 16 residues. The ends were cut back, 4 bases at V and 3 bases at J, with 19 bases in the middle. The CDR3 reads CASSSSPGRDVYEQYF. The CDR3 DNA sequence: TGTGCCAGCAGTTCCTCACCGGGACGGGACGTCTACGAGCAGTACTTC.

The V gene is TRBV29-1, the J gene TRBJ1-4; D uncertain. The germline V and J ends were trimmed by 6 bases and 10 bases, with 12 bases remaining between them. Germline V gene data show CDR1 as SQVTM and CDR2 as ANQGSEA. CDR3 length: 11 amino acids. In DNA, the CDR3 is TGCAGCGTCGAAAGAATCGGAAAACTGTTTTTT. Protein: CSVERIGKLFF.